Sequencing of this TCR beta chain was carried out in a study of blood T cell repertoires in COVID-19. Study details: The United States, Italy and Spain supplied acute and convalescent COVID-19 samples.

The authors' processing: Estimation of nucleated cell counts was performed using reference gene primer amplification. Sequencing used immunoSEQ multiplex PCR; TCRdb keeps in-frame clones, though not all of them. Clonal size and the V and J genes are those of that table, whereas D and trimming came from the DNA. The sample has nearly 250,000 clones; approximately 90% are singletons. Germline V lookup: CDR1 MDHEN, CDR2 SYDVKM. V lost 6 bases, J lost 9 bases, and 11 bases stayed unmatched. CDR3 length: 15 residues. Participants' reported clinical history set cohort assignment. A COVID-19 case was met by exposed participants within 2 weeks before study entry.

This rearrangement joins TRBV28 to TRBJ2-1; 10 bases fit TRBD1. The sample taken for sequencing was PBMCs or T cells enriched from blood (not recorded which). The TCR sequence derives from a man in his forties or fifties who had been exposed to COVID-19. CDR3: CASRGGRDRGSEQFF. As DNA, the CDR3 is TGTGCCAGCAGGGGGGGTAGGGACAGGGGAAGTGAGCAGTTCTTC.